These 32 T cell receptor beta chains were sequenced from one sample in a study of tumor-infiltrating lymphocytes in primary liver carcinoma. TCR beta cDNA came from about 470 ng total RNA, primed with a constant-region primer. Libraries of TCR beta came from three nested multiplex PCR rounds with slightly modified ARM-PCR. It was with TRBV1-TRBV30 forward primers and a C-beta reverse primer that the first two PCR rounds were run, at roughly 10 cycles each. TCRdb reprocessed the multiplex PCR reads via MiXCR and lists one record per CDR3 protein. Among around 100,000 distinct CDR3 sequences listed, more than 65% were seen once. Co-extracted RNA and DNA came from roughly 20-30 mg of unsorted bulk tissue. Sequencing input: liver tumor tissue from sampling region 2. Subset given: tumor region T2, inferior pole. All receptors derive from a woman aged 55-69 years with primary liver carcinoma and hepatitis B virus infection.

Of note for this clonotype: The junction departs from the called germline gene at one end, perhaps through a read error. V is TRBV11-2 and J is TRBJ1-2; no reliable D call. Germline V gene lookup returns CDR1 SGHAT and CDR2 FQNNGV. CDR3 length: 17 residues. CDR3 amino acids: CASSLNPIKALRYGYTF. The CDR3 DNA reads as TGTGCCAGCAGTTTAAATCCGATCAAGGCGCTGCGCTATGGTTACACCTTC. The entire variable domain, with the rest obtained from reference TRBV11-2 and TRBJ1-2, is as follows: EAGVAQSPRYKIIEKRQSVAFWCNPISGHATLYWYQQILGQGPKLLIQFQNNGVVDDSQLPKDRFSAERLKGVDSTLKIQPAKLEDSAVYLCASSLNPIKALRYGYTFGSGTRLTVV.

V usage is TRBV19 and J usage is TRBJ1-6; D not resolved. The CDR3 totals 15 residues. Germline CDR1 is LNHDA and CDR2 is SQIVND (reference sequence). Between the trimmed V and J ends, which lost 6 bases and 7 bases, there was a span of 16 bases. The CDR3 protein is CASSLTDYSNSPLHF. The DNA for the CDR3 is TGTGCCAGTAGCCTGACGGATTATTCAAATTCACCCCTCCACTTT.

In its sample, this clonotype was seen once. This chain uses TRBV18 with TRBJ1-5, with D maybe TRBD1 (5 bases). This CDR3 is built from 13 residues. V was pared by 5 bases and J by 6 bases, with 11 bases between. Per germline, CDR1 KGHSH and CDR2 LQKENI. The CDR3 reads CASSGGEVQPQHF. CDR3 nucleotides: TGTGCCAGCTCAGGGGGGGAGGTTCAGCCCCAGCATTTT. The variable domain in full, completed from reference TRBV18 and TRBJ1-5, reads NAGVMQNPRHLVRRRGQEARLRCSPMKGHSHVYWYRQLPEEGLKFMVYLQKENIIDESGMPKERFSAEFPKEGPSILRIQQVVRGDSAAYFCASSGGEVQPQHFGDGTRLSIL.

The V and J genes are TRBV28 and TRBJ2-2; TRBD1 or TRBD2 may be the D gene (6 bases each). The CDR3 loop spans 16 amino acids. The ends were cut back, 6 bases at V and 7 bases at J, with 21 bases in the middle. Germline-derived CDR1 and CDR2 are MDHEN and SYDVKM. The CDR3 DNA follows: TGTGCCAGCAGCCTTGGGGTAGGGGGGTGGATCGGGGAGCTGTTTTTT. Translating it yields CASSLGVGGWIGELFF. Using reference TRBV28 and TRBJ2-2 for the parts outside the CDR3, the full variable domain is DVKVTQSSRYLVKRTGEKVFLECVQDMDHENMFWYRQDPGLGLRLIYFSYDVKMKEKGDIPEGYSVSREKKERFSLILESASTNQTSMYLCASSLGVGGWIGELFFGEGSRLTVL.

Points on this clonotype: Being one base from a much bigger clone, this may be a read error. The chain couples TRBV14 to TRBJ2-5; 8 bases match TRBD1. J lost 4 bases, V lost 0 bases, and 7 bases had no gene match. The germline CDR1 and CDR2 sequences are SGHDN and FVKESK. CDR3 length: 16 amino acids. CDR3: CASSQECRTGTETQYF. In DNA, the CDR3 is TGTGCCAGCAGCCAAGAATGCCGGACAGGGACAGAGACCCAGTACTTC.

Of note for this clonotype: The junction and the germline gene differ at one end; a read error may be behind it. The chain joins TRBV6-6 to TRBJ1-2, with D hard to call. The CDR3 runs to 15 residues. CDR1 MNHNY and CDR2 SVGAGI come from the germline V gene (reference sequence). CDR3 region: CASSQGPRDGYGCTF. The CDR3, as DNA: TGTGCCAGCAGCCAAGGACCCCGAGACGGCTATGGCTGCACCTTC.

The chain combines TRBV18 with TRBJ2-2, with a weak D call TRBD1 (6 bases). Per the germline V gene, CDR1 is KGHSH and CDR2 is LQKENI. The V end was cut by 5 bases, the J end by 3 bases, with 19 bases between. The CDR3 consists of 17 residues. The CDR3 coding sequence is TGTGCCAGCTCATTGCTTATGAACAGGGCGGACACCGGGGAGCTGTTTTTT. This gives the protein CASSLLMNRADTGELFF. The full variable domain, with the rest looked up from reference TRBV18 and TRBJ2-2, is NAGVMQNPRHLVRRRGQEARLRCSPMKGHSHVYWYRQLPEEGLKFMVYLQKENIIDESGMPKERFSAEFPKEGPSILRIQQVVRGDSAAYFCASSLLMNRADTGELFFGEGSRLTVL.

A word on this clonotype: The CDR3 end shows no conserved phenylalanine or tryptophan, and so a read error is likely. This sequence joins TRBV11-2 and TRBJ1-1; D gene unclear. The CDR3 is made up of 12 amino acids. Per germline, CDR1 SGHAT and CDR2 FQNNGV. The V end lost 4 bases, the J end lost 6 bases, and 9 bases lay between the germline ends. The CDR3 loop is CASSSKNAEAFL. DNA of the CDR3: TGTGCCAGCAGCTCTAAAAATGCTGAAGCTTTCTTA.

This clonotype turned up a few times. V is TRBV2 and J is TRBJ2-1; no clear D gene. The CDR3 consists of 15 residues. CDR1 is SNHLY and CDR2 is FYNNEI in the germline V gene. V was cut by 6 bases and J by 5 bases, with 17 bases left in between. CDR3 coding DNA: TGTGCCAGCAGCCGCCGTCTACGAACGGACAATGAGCAGTTCTTC. Translation: CASSRRLRTDNEQFF.

At least ten counts were recorded for this clonotype. The gene calls are TRBV7-8 and TRBJ2-3, with 7 nucleotides matching TRBD2. V shed 4 bases, J shed 4 bases, and the junction held 5 bases outside the gene matches. Germline-derived CDR1 and CDR2 are SGHVS and FQNEAQ. The CDR3 is made up of 14 amino acids. The chain's CDR3 is CASSWREWADTQYF. CDR3 sequence (DNA): TGTGCCAGCAGCTGGCGGGAGTGGGCAGATACGCAGTATTTT.

About this clonotype itself: This CDR3 is missing its conserved last phenylalanine or tryptophan, likely due to a read error. The chain employs TRBV12-3 or TRBV12-4 and TRBJ1-1, with no clear D. The CDR3 is 12 amino acids. As DNA, the CDR3 is TGTGTCAGCAGCCTCCGGGGTACTGAAGCTTTCTAT. This translates into CVSSLRGTEAFY.

A note on this clonotype: This CDR3 is missing its conserved last phenylalanine or tryptophan, likely due to a read error. V and J are TRBV11-2 and TRBJ2-3; 11 nucleotides align to TRBD2. The CDR3 runs to 15 residues. Germline V CDR1 and CDR2: SGHAT, FQNNGV. DNA for the CDR3: TGTGTCAGCAGCCCTGGACTAGCGGGCCCAGATATGCAGTATCTT. This gives the protein CVSSPGLAGPDMQYL.

With regard to this clonotype: One junction end disagrees with the germline gene, perhaps due to a read error. The gene calls are TRBV4-1 and TRBJ1-1, with a tentative D call TRBD1 (6 bases). Looked up from germline, CDR1 is MGHRA and CDR2 is YSYEKL. The CDR3 runs 15 residues. The CDR3 protein is CASIQLGRGDTEAFF. The CDR3 nucleotides are TGCGCCAGCATCCAACTCGGCAGGGGTGACACCGAAGCTTTCTTT.

This clonotype appeared once. Here the CDR3 omits its conserved ending phenylalanine or tryptophan, so a read error is the likely source. This chain links TRBV29-1 with TRBJ2-3; 10 nucleotides match TRBD2. Germline V CDR1 and CDR2: SQVTM, ANQGSEA. The CDR3 consists of 16 residues. This CDR3 is CGVEGQAGGSADTQYS. The DNA for the CDR3 is TGCGGCGTTGAAGGTCAAGCGGGAGGGAGTGCAGATACGCAGTATTCT.

For this clonotype: No conserved phenylalanine or tryptophan is present at the end of the CDR3, so a read error is the likely explanation. This chain uses TRBV28 with TRBJ2-5, with D tentatively TRBD1 (5 bases). CDR1 is MDHEN and CDR2 is SYDVKM in the germline V gene. The ends were cut back, 7 bases at V and 5 bases at J, with 26 bases in the middle. There are 17 residues in the CDR3. CDR3 amino acids: CASISDQKRTPGETQYL. The DNA of the CDR3 is TGTGCCAGCATTTCGGACCAAAAGAGGACACCCGGGGAGACCCAGTACTTA.

This clonotype has more than one count but fewer than ten. V and J are TRBV2 and TRBJ2-5; perhaps TRBD2 as D (5 bases). CDR3 length: 13 residues. V was shortened by 10 bases and J by 6 bases, with 18 bases between the two germline ends. Germline values: CDR1 SNHLY, CDR2 FYNNEI. The CDR3 nucleotides are TGTGCCACCCCTGGAGGATCCCGGAAGACCCAGTACTTC. Protein sequence: CATPGGSRKTQYF.

As regards this clonotype: The conserved phenylalanine or tryptophan normally closing the CDR3 is absent here, so this likely arose from a read error. The DNA is omitted, as the CDR3 cannot be located on it reliably, and the CDR3 follows TCRdb's listing. J is TRBJ2-1 and V is TRBV6-1; the table calls TRBD2, which could not be checked here. Per germline, CDR1 MNHNS and CDR2 SASEGT. The CDR3 spans 15 residues, counting both ends. The CDR3 spells CASSERPSGSGEQLS.

Points on this clonotype: It may be a read error: a sequence one base away is much more abundant. The gene calls are TRBV10-2 and TRBJ2-1; 9 bases line up with TRBD2. The germline CDR1 and CDR2 sequences are WSHSY and SAAADI. Losses at the gene ends were 4 bases for V and 13 bases for J; bases not matched to a gene: 8. This CDR3 spans 13 amino acids. The CDR3 protein is CASSVAGGLSQFF. As DNA, the CDR3 is TGCGCCAGCAGTGTGGCGGGAGGGCTTAGTCAGTTCTTC.

This clonotype was seen more than once but under ten times. The J gene is TRBJ2-5, the V gene TRBV24-1; no reliable D call. Germline values: CDR1 KGHDR, CDR2 SFDVKD. Between the trimmed V and J ends, which lost 8 bases and 3 bases, there was a span of 3 bases. The CDR3 is 10 amino acids. This chain's CDR3 is CATTEETQYF. As DNA, the CDR3 is TGTGCCACCACTGAAGAGACCCAGTACTTC.

The rearrangement uses TRBV29-1 and TRBJ2-5; TRBD1 is a possible D gene (6 bases). With 4 bases removed from V and 10 bases from J, the gap between germline ends came to 19 bases. Germline V gives CDR1 SQVTM, CDR2 ANQGSEA. The CDR3 length is 13 residues. The CDR3 loop is CSVGPGSEGVQYF. CDR3 in DNA: TGCAGCGTTGGACCAGGGTCCGAGGGGGTCCAGTACTTC.

In this sample, this clonotype turned up many times. This rearrangement joins TRBV12-3 or TRBV12-4 to TRBJ2-5, with D unresolved. V shed 2 bases and J shed 3 bases, with 25 bases lying between them. This CDR3 has 19 residues. The chain's CDR3 is CASSLMDWLPPHPEETQYF. CDR3 sequence (DNA): TGTGCCAGCAGTTTAATGGATTGGCTCCCCCCCCACCCTGAAGAGACCCAGTACTTC.

This clonotype was observed at least ten times. V is TRBV6-1 and J is TRBJ2-7; TRBD1 matches 10 bases. Trimming took 2 bases from V and 0 from J; bases not matched to a gene: 7. This CDR3 is built from 17 residues. The V gene's germline CDR1 is MNHNS and CDR2 SASEGT. The CDR3 nucleotides are TGTGCCAGCAGTGAAAAGGGGACAGGGGATCCCTCCTACGAGCAGTACTTC. Its protein product is CASSEKGTGDPSYEQYF.

Points on this clonotype: Lacking the conserved final phenylalanine or tryptophan, this CDR3 likely reflects a read error. V is TRBV11-2 and J is TRBJ2-1; 10 bases align to TRBD2. This CDR3 has 17 amino acids. Germline loops: CDR1 SGHAT, CDR2 FQNNGV. The CDR3 bases are TGCGCCAGCAACTTAGGTCTGGCAGCGGGAGGGCCGAATGAGCAGTTCCTC. Its protein product is CASNLGLAAGGPNEQFL.

On this clonotype: A read error may produce the germline difference seen at one junction end. J is TRBJ2-1 and V is TRBV5-4, with 9 bases identical to TRBD2. The length of the CDR3 is 15 residues. The germline V gene encodes CDR1 SGHNT and CDR2 YYREEE (reference sequence). The DNA of the CDR3 is TGTGCCATCAGCTTGGATAGCGGGAGCTTTAGTGAGCAGTTCTTC. Translated: CAISLDSGSFSEQFF.

This clonotype was recorded at least ten times. The chain has TRBV7-9 and TRBJ2-3; 8 bases agree with TRBD2. V was pared by 5 bases and J by 3 bases, with 4 bases of the junction left unmatched. This CDR3 has 14 amino acids. Per the germline V gene, CDR1 is SEHNR and CDR2 is FQNEAQ (reference sequence). CDR3 residues: CASSPSGGTDTQYF. CDR3 nucleotides: TGTGCCAGCAGCCCGTCGGGGGGGACAGATACGCAGTATTTT.

Comment on this clonotype: A read error may account for a junction end that differs from germline. V usage is TRBV11-3 and J usage is TRBJ2-3, with TRBD2 as a possible D gene (6 bases). Germline V gene sequence: CDR1 SGHNT, CDR2 YENEEA. This CDR3 comprises 15 residues. CDR3 DNA sequence: TGTGCCATCAGCCCCCTGGTGGGAGGAACAGATACGAAGTATTTT. It codes for CAISPLVGGTDTKYF.

This clonotype was counted at least ten times. V usage is TRBV29-1 and J usage is TRBJ2-3; 7 positions agree with TRBD1. Germline lookup yields CDR1 SQVTM and CDR2 ANQGSEA. This CDR3 is built from 13 residues. With V trimmed by 6 bases and J by 6 bases, 9 bases remained unmatched. CDR3 sequence reads: CSVKGAQRDTQYF. The CDR3 DNA reads as TGCAGCGTGAAGGGGGCGCAGCGGGATACGCAGTATTTT.

The chain carries TRBV28 and TRBJ2-6; 8 bases map to TRBD1. V was pared by 3 bases and J by 4 bases, with 11 bases of the junction left unmatched. Germline V gives CDR1 MDHEN, CDR2 SYDVKM. The length of the CDR3 is 18 residues. The CDR3 coding sequence is TGTGCCAGCAGTTTCGCAGGACAGGGCATGTCAGGGGCCAACGTCCTGACTTTC. As protein: CASSFAGQGMSGANVLTF.

As concerns this clonotype: A clone one base away is much larger, so this may be a read error. The missing conserved phenylalanine or tryptophan at the end of this CDR3 makes a read error likely. This sequence joins TRBV28 and TRBJ1-1; D is ambiguous. CDR1 and CDR2 from the germline V gene are MDHEN and SYDVKM. The CDR3 spans 16 residues. V was cut by 6 bases and J by 5 bases, with 22 bases left in between. CDR3 protein: CASRSVALNMGTEAFS. For the CDR3, the DNA is TGTGCCAGCAGAAGTGTCGCGTTGAACATGGGGACTGAAGCTTTCTCT.

This clonotype was recorded at least ten times. The J gene is TRBJ2-5, the V gene TRBV28; the D gene could be TRBD1 or TRBD2 (5 bases each). Trimming took off 7 bases at V and 1 base at J, with 16 bases between the two ends. The CDR3 totals 15 residues. Germline V lookup: CDR1 MDHEN, CDR2 SYDVKM. CDR3 in DNA: TGTGCCAGCACTTCCCGACGGGACCCCCAAGAGACCCAGTACTTC. This gives the protein CASTSRRDPQETQYF.

In this sample, this clonotype turned up once. Likely a read error: the CDR3 ends without its conserved phenylalanine or tryptophan. The chain has TRBV6-5 and TRBJ1-2; 9 positions agree with TRBD1. The CDR3 consists of 19 residues. CDR1 is MNHEY and CDR2 is SVGAGI in the germline V gene. CDR3 sequence: CAGSAKSPGQGDPLEGYTL. The CDR3 bases are TGTGCCGGCAGTGCAAAATCCCCGGGACAGGGTGATCCCTTGGAGGGCTACACCTTA.

In this sample, this clonotype turned up many times. This chain joins TRBV12-3 or TRBV12-4 and TRBJ2-2; D might be TRBD2 (6 bases). V lost 7 bases, J lost 3 bases, and 12 bases lay in between. This CDR3 comprises 14 residues. The CDR3 sequence is CASTPDYHTGELFF. CDR3 nucleotide sequence: TGTGCCAGCACCCCGGACTACCACACCGGGGAGCTGTTTTTT.